Listed below are T cell receptor beta chains from one sample, sequenced in a study of vaccination effects on CD4 cells after COVID-19. Sequencing used immunoSEQ multiplex PCR; TCRdb keeps in-frame clones, though not all of them. Here the sample spans tens of thousands of clones, about four fifths being singletons. These receptors have no identified antigens. The material was CD4+ T cells from PBMCs cultured with SARS-CoV-2 spike peptides, obtained after COVID-19 vaccination. These receptor sequences come from a human donor who received a COVID-19 vaccine. Some clones in this sample may be carry-over from other donors' samples. Each CDR3 is given with its conserved first and last residue. The D gene is left open where the match is weak. Clone size is not always given. Where it is, it says once, few, many or a class for expanded clones.

abundance | d_gene | j_gene | v_gene | CDR3nt | CDR3aa
- | - | TRBJ1-6 | TRBV7-2 | TGTGCCAGCAGCTTAGAAGGGCAGGTTAATTCACCCCTCCACTTT | CASSLEGQVNSPLHF
medium-sized | - | TRBJ1-5 | TRBV27 | TGTGCCAGCAGTTTATCCGGGCGACAGCCCCAGCATTTT | CASSLSGRQPQHF
- | - | TRBJ1-2 | TRBV6-5 | TGTGCCAGCAGTTTGCGGGGCTACACCTTC | CASSLRGYTF
few | TRBD2 | TRBJ2-1 | TRBV24-1 | TGTGCCACCAGTGATTTTCGCGGGGGGTCCTACAATGAGCAGTTCTTC | CATSDFRGGSYNEQFF
- | - | TRBJ1-6 | TRBV6-5 | TGTGCCAGCAGTTACAGGGTATCTAATTCACCCCTCCACTTT | CASSYRVSNSPLHF
few | - | TRBJ1-3 | TRBV19 | TGTGCCAGTAGTACCCAGAGTGGAAACACCATATATTTT | CASSTQSGNTIYF
once | - | TRBJ1-2 | TRBV18 | TGTGCCAGCTCACCATCGGCGGATAACTATGGCTACACCTTC | CASSPSADNYGYTF
- | TRBD1 | TRBJ2-2 | TRBV28 | TGTGCCAGCAGCGACGGGACAGGGGCGCGGACCGGGGAGCTGTTTTTT | CASSDGTGARTGELFF
- | TRBD1 | TRBJ1-4 | TRBV6-6 | TGTGCCAGCAGAGGACAGGGAGTAAAACTGTTTTTT | CASRGQGVKLFF
- | - | TRBJ1-3 | TRBV5-1 | TGCGCCAGCAGACCCGGCGGGTTATGGTCCGGAAACACCATATATTTT | CASRPGGLWSGNTIYF
- | - | TRBJ1-3 | TRBV28 | TGTGCCAGCAGTTCGTGGGGGGGGGCCGCTGGAAACACCATATATTTT | CASSSWGGAAGNTIYF
- | - | TRBJ1-5 | TRBV18 | TGTGCCAGCTCACCGCAGGGTAAAGATCAGCCCCAGCATTTT | CASSPQGKDQPQHF
once | TRBD2 | TRBJ2-3 | TRBV12-5 | TGTGCTAGTGGTTTGGGACTAGCGGGTCAATGGAGCACAGATACGCAGTATTTT | CASGLGLAGQWSTDTQYF
- | - | TRBJ1-4 | TRBV5-1 | TGCGCCAGCAGCTTTACGGACAGTAATGAAAAACTGTTTTTT | CASSFTDSNEKLFF
- | - | TRBJ1-3 | TRBV19 | TGTGCCAGTAGTATAAGCGCGACGTTTGGAAACACCATATATTTT | CASSISATFGNTIYF
- | - | TRBJ1-1 | TRBV28 | TGTGCCAGCAGTATGGACAGTTATGGTGGCACTGAAGCTTTCTTT | CASSMDSYGGTEAFF
once | - | TRBJ1-1 | TRBV6-5 | TGTGCCAGCAGGTTGGAGAACACTGAAGCTTTCTTT | CASRLENTEAFF
- | - | TRBJ2-3 | TRBV9 | TGTGCCAGCACCTACCACCGGGAAGATACGCAGTATTTT | CASTYHREDTQYF
- | - | TRBJ2-3 | TRBV29-1 | TGCAGCGTTGTAGGCAGGGGCCTCACAGATACGCAGTATTTT | CSVVGRGLTDTQYF
- | - | TRBJ1-3 | TRBV25-1 | TGTGCCAGCACGCCCTCTGGAAACACCATATATTTT | CASTPSGNTIYF
- | TRBD2 | TRBJ2-3 | TRBV2 | TGTGCCAGCAGTGCCCGGACTAGCGGGGGGACAGATACGCAGTATTTT | CASSARTSGGTDTQYF
once | TRBD2 | TRBJ2-5 | TRBV9 | TGTGCCAGCAGCGTAGGGACTAGCGGACAAGAGACCCAGTACTTC | CASSVGTSGQETQYF
- | - | TRBJ1-1 | TRBV3-1/TRBV3-2 | TGTGCCAGCAGCCCCTCCGGTGGCATGAACACTGAAGCTTTCTTT | CASSPSGGMNTEAFF
- | TRBD2 | TRBJ2-1 | TRBV2 | TGTGCCAGCGCGCCTAGCGGATACAATGAGCAGTTCTTC | CASAPSGYNEQFF
once | TRBD1 | TRBJ1-1 | TRBV5-1 | TGCGCCAGCAGAGCCGGGACAGGGATGAACACTGAAGCTTTCTTT | CASRAGTGMNTEAFF
- | - | TRBJ1-6 | TRBV28 | TGTGCCAGCAGTTTGGGGGCAGTGCGCACTTATAATTCACCCCTCCACTTT | CASSLGAVRTYNSPLHF
once | - | TRBJ1-2 | TRBV30 | TGTGCCTGGAGTGCACTCGTTTATGGCTACACCTTC | CAWSALVYGYTF
- | - | TRBJ1-2 | TRBV5-4 | TGTGCCAGCAGCGCCGGCGACAGGCCCTTGGGGTATGGCTACACCTTC | CASSAGDRPLGYGYTF
- | - | TRBJ1-2 | TRBV10-3 | TGTGCCATCAGTGGGGGCAGGGACTATGGCTACACCTTC | CAISGGRDYGYTF
- | - | TRBJ1-3 | TRBV6-5 | TGTGCCAGCAGTTACTCGAAAGCGGCTGGAAACACCATATATTTT | CASSYSKAAGNTIYF
- | - | TRBJ1-1 | TRBV2 | TGTGCCAGCACTCTGACAAACGCGGGCACTGAAGCTTTCTTT | CASTLTNAGTEAFF
- | TRBD2 | TRBJ2-1 | TRBV10-2 | TGCGCCAGCAGTGACCTAGCGGGGGGGCGGTTCGATGAGCAGTTCTTC | CASSDLAGGRFDEQFF
- | - | TRBJ1-6 | TRBV5-1 | TGCGCCAGTCAAGACGGGCAGGGAGGATCACCCCTCCACTTT | CASQDGQGGSPLHF
- | - | TRBJ1-6 | TRBV18 | TGTGCCAGCTCACCAGGAGGGTCGGATTCACCCCTCCACTTT | CASSPGGSDSPLHF
- | - | TRBJ1-2 | TRBV2 | TGTGCCAGCAGTGGGCCAGGGCGGGTTAACTATGGCTACACCTTC | CASSGPGRVNYGYTF
- | - | TRBJ2-3 | TRBV4-3 | TGCGCCAGCAGCCAAGAGAGGGCTAACAGGGTTCAAGATACGCAGTATTTT | CASSQERANRVQDTQYF
- | - | TRBJ1-5 | TRBV4-1 | TGCGCCAGCAGCCAAGTGGGGGTTTCTCAGCCCCAGCATTTT | CASSQVGVSQPQHF
- | - | TRBJ2-5 | TRBV7-3 | TGTGCCAGCAGCTCCACCGGGAACCAAGAGACCCAGTACTTC | CASSSTGNQETQYF
medium-sized | - | TRBJ2-6 | TRBV19 | TGTGCCAGTAGCGATAACGTTCCCTCTGGGGCCAACGTCCTGACTTTC | CASSDNVPSGANVLTF